The clone carrying this TCR beta chain has a handful of counts. These data originate in a study of blood T cell repertoires in COVID-19. Study overall: Donors in the United States, Italy and Spain gave samples during acute or convalescent COVID-19. Nucleic acid was either cDNA or gDNA, and it came from T cells, B-cell-depleted T cells, or PBMCs.

Authors' analysis steps: Nucleated cell counts were estimated from reference gene primer amplification. Clones were read by immunoSEQ multiplex PCR, and TCRdb kept only the in-frame ones, dropping some. V, J and clone size are taken as reported in that table, and D and trimming were inferred from the DNA itself. In the table there are 95,000 to 120,000 clones, about three quarters of which are singletons. CDR1 is LGHDT, CDR2 YNNKEL, per germline (reference sequence). The CDR3 has 16 residues. The germline V and J ends were trimmed by 0 bases and 7 bases, with 16 bases remaining between them. This clonotype was obtained from a woman aged 35 to 49 with acute or convalescent COVID-19. Sequencing was performed on peripheral blood. This chain joins TRBV3-1 (or the pseudogene TRBV3-2) and TRBJ1-5; TRBD1 is a possible D gene (5 bases). The CDR3 protein is CASSQETGAREQPQHF. The CDR3 DNA reads as TGTGCCAGCAGCCAAGAAACTGGGGCGCGGGAGCAGCCCCAGCATTTT.